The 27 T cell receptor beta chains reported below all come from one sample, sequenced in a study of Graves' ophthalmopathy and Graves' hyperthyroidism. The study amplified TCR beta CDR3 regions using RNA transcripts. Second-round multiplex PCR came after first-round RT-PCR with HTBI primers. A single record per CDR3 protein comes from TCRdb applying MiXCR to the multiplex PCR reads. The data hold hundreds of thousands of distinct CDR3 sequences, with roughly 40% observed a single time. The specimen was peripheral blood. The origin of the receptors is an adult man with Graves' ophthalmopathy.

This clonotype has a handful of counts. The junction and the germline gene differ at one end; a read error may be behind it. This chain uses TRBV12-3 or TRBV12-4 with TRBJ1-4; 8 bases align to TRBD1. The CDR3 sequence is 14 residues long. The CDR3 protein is CASSLAPGQEELFF. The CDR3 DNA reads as TGTGCCAGCAGTCTAGCTCCGGGACAGGAGGAACTGTTTTTT.

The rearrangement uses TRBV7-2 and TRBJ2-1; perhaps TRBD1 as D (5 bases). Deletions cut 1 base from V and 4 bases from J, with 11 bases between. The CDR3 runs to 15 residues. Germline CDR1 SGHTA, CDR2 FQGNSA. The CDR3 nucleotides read TGTGCCAGCAGCTTAGTACAGGACCCTTACAATGAGCAGTTCTTC. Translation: CASSLVQDPYNEQFF.

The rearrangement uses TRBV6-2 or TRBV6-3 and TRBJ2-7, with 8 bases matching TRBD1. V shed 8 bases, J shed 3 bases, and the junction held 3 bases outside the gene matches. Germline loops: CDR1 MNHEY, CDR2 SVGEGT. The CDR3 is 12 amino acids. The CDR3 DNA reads TGTGCCAGCGGGGACAGGAGCTACGAGCAGTACTTC. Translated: CASGDRSYEQYF.

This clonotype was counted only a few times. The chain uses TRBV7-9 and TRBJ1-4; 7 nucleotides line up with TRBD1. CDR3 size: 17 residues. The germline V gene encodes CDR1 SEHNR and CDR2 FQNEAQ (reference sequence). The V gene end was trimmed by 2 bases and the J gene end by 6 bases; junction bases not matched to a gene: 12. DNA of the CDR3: TGTGCCAGCAGCTTACAACTGACAGGGTCAGGATATGAAAAACTGTTTTTT. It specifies CASSLQLTGSGYEKLFF. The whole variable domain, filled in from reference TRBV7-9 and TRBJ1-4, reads DTGVSQNPRHKITKRGQNVTFRCDPISEHNRLYWYRQTLGQGPEFLTYFQNEAQLEKSRLLSDRFSAERPKGSFSTLEIQRTEQGDSAMYLCASSLQLTGSGYEKLFFGSGTQLSVL.

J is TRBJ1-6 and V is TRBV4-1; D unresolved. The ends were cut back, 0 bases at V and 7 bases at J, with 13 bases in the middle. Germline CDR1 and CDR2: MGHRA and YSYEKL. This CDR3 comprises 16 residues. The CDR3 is CASSQDWADVNSPLHF. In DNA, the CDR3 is TGCGCCAGCAGCCAAGATTGGGCCGACGTAAATTCACCCCTCCACTTT.

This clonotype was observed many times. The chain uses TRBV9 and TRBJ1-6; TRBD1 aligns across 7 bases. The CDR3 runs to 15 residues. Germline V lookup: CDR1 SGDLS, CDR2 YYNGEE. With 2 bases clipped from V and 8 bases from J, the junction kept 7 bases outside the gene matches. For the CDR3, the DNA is TGTGCCAGCAGCGTCGGCACCAGGGGGGATTCACCCCTCCACTTT. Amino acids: CASSVGTRGDSPLHF.

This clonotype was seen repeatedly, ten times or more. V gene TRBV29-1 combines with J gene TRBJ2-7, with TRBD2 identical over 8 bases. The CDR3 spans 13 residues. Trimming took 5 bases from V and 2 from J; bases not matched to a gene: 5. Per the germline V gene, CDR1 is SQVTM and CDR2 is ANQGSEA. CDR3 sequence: CSVRDSGTYEQYF. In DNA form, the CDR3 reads TGCAGCGTTCGTGATAGCGGGACCTACGAGCAGTACTTC.

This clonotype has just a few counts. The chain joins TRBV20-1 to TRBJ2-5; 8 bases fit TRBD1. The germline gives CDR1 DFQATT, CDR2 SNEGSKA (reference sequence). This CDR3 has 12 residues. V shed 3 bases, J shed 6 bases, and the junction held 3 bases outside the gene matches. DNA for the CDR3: TGCAGTGCTAGGACAGGGGAACAGACCCAGTACTTC. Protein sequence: CSARTGEQTQYF.

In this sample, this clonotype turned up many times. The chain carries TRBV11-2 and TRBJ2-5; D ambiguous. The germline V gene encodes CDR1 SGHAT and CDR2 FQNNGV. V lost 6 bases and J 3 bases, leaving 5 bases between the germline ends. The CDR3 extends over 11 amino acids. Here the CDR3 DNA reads TGTGCCAGCAGGAACAAAGAGACCCAGTACTTC. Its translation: CASRNKETQYF.

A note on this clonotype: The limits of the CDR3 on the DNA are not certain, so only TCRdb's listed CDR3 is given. The CDR3 is CASSFYICSHTGTYEQYF. V is TRBV11-2 and J is TRBJ2-7; the D segment call TRBD1 is taken from the table without a DNA check. The CDR3 is 18 residues long, counting both termini. Germline V CDR1 and CDR2: SGHAT, FQNNGV.

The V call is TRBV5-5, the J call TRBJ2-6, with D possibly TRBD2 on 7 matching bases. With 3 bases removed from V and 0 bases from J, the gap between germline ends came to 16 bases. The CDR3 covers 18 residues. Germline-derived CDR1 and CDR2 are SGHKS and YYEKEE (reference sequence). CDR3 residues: CASSSLGGRRSGANVLTF. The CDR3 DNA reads TGTGCCAGCAGCTCCCTCGGGGGGCGACGCTCTGGGGCCAACGTCCTGACTTTC.

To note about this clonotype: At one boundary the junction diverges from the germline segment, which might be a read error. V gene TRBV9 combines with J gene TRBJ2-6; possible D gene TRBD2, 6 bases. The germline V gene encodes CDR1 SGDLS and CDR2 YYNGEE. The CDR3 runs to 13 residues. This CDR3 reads CASSSGLMNTEAF. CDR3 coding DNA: TGTGCCAGCAGCTCGGGACTCATGAACACTGAAGCTTTC.

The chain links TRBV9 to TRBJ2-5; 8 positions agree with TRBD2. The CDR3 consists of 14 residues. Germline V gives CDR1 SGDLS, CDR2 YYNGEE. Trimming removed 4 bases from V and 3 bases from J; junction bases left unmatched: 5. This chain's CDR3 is CASSPGGAKETQYF. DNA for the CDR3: TGTGCCAGCAGCCCCGGGGGGGCAAAAGAGACCCAGTACTTC. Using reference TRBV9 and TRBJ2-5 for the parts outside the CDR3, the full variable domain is DSGVTQTPKHLITATGQRVTLRCSPRSGDLSVYWYQQSLDQGLQFLIQYYNGEERAKGNILERFSAQQFPDLHSELNLSSLELGDSALYFCASSPGGAKETQYFGPGTRLLVL.

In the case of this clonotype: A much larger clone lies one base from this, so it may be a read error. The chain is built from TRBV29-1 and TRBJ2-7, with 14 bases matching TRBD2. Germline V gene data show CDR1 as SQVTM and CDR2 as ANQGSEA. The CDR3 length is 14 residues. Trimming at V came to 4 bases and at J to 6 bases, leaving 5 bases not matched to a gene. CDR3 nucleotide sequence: TGCAGCGTTGGGGGACTAGCGGGAGAGTGCGAGCAGTACTTC. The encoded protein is CSVGGLAGECEQYF.

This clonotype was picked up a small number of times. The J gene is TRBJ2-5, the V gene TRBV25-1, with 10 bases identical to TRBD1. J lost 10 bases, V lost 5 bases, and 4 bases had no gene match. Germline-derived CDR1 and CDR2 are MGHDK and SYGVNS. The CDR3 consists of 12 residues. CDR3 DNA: TGTGCCAGCAGTTTGGGACAGGGGTTCCAGTACTTC. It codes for CASSLGQGFQYF.

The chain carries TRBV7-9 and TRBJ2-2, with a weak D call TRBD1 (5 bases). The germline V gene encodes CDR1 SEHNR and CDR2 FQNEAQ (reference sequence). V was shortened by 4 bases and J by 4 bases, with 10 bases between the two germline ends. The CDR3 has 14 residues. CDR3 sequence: CASSSSGITGELFF. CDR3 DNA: TGTGCCAGCAGCTCCTCAGGGATCACCGGGGAGCTGTTTTTT.

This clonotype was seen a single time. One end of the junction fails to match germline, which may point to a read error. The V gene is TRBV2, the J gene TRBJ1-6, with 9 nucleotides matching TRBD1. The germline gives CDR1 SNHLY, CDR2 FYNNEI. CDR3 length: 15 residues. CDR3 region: CASSLQGATNSSLHF. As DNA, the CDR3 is TGTGCCAGCAGTCTACAGGGGGCCACGAATTCATCCCTCCACTTT.

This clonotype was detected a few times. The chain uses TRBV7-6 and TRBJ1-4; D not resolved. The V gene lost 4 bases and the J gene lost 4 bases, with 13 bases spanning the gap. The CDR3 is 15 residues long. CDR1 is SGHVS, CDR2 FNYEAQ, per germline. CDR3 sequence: CASSSPASNNEKLFF. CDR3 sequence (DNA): TGTGCCAGCAGCTCGCCAGCGAGTAATAATGAAAAACTGTTTTTT.

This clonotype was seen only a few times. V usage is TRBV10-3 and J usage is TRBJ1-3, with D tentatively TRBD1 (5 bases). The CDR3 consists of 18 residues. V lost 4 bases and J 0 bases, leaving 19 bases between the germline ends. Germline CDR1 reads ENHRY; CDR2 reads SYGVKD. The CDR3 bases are TGTGCCATCAGTGGGGGGGGTGGACCGTTGTCCTCTGGAAACACCATATATTTT. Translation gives CAISGGGGPLSSGNTIYF.

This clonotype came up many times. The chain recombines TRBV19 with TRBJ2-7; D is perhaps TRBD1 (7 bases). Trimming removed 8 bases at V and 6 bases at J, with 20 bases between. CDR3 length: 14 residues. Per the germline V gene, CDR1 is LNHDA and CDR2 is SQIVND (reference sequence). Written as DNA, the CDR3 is TGTGCCAGTCGGCCGGGGTCGCAGGGGGGCGAGCAGTACTTC. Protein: CASRPGSQGGEQYF.

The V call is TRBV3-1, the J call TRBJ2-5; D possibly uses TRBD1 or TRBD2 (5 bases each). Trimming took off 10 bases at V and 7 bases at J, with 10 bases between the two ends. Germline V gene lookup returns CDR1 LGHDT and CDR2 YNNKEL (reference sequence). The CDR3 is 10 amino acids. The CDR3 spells CATSGGTQYF. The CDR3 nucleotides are TGTGCCACCTCTGGGGGGACCCAGTACTTC.

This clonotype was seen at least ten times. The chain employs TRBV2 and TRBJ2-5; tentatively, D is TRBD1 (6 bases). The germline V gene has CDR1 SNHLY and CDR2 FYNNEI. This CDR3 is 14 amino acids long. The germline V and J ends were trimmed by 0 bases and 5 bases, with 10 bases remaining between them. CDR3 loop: CASSEARGSETQYF. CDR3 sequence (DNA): TGTGCCAGCAGTGAAGCAAGGGGGTCGGAGACCCAGTACTTC. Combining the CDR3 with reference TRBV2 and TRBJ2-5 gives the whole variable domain EPEVTQTPSHQVTQMGQEVILRCVPISNHLYFYWYRQILGQKVEFLVSFYNNEISEKSEIFDDQFSVERPDGSNFTLKIRSTKLEDSAMYFCASSEARGSETQYFGPGTRLLVL.

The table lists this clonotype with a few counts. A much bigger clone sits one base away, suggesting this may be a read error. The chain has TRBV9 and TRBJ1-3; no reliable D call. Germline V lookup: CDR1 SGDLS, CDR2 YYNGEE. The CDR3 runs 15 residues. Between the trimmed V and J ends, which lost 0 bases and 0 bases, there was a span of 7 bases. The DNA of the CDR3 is TGTGCCAGCAGCGTAGAGGCAGCCTCTGGAAACACCATATATTTT. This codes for CASSVEAASGNTIYF.

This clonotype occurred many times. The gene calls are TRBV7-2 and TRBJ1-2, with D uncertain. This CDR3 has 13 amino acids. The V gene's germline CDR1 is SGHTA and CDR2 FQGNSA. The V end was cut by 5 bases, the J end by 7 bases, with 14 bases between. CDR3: CASSLDPWSGYTF. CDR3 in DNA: TGTGCCAGCAGCCTTGACCCGTGGAGTGGCTACACCTTC.

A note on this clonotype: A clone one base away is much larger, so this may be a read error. The CDR3 coding sequence is TGTACCAGCAGTTACTCGACGGGGGGCAATCAGCCCCAGCATTTT. Encoded protein: CTSSYSTGGNQPQHF. The genes are TRBV6-5 and TRBJ1-5; perhaps TRBD1 as D (5 bases). The CDR3 is made up of 15 amino acids. In germline, CDR1 is MNHEY, CDR2 SVGAGI.

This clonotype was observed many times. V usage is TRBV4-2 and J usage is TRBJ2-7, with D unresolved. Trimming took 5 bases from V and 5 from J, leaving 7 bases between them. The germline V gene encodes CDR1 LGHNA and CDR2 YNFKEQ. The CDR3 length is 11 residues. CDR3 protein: CASSSRHEQYF. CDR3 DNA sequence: TGTGCCAGCAGCTCAAGGCACGAGCAGTACTTC.

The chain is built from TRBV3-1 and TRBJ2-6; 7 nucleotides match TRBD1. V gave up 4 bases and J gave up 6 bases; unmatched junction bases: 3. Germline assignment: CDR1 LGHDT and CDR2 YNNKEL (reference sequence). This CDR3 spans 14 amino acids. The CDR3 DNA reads TGTGCCAGCAGCCTTACAGGGGTGGCCAACGTCCTGACTTTC. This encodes CASSLTGVANVLTF. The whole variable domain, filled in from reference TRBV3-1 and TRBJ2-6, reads DTAVSQTPKYLVTQMGNDKSIKCEQNLGHDTMYWYKQDSKKFLKIMFSYNNKELIINETVPNRFSPKSPDKAHLNLHINSLELGDSAVYFCASSLTGVANVLTFGAGSRLTVL.